The subject of this entry is one T cell receptor (beta chain). Distinct nucleotide sequences in the sample also encode this CDR3. The entry originates in a study of blood T cell repertoires in COVID-19. Using immunoSEQ multiplex PCR, the repertoire was profiled, and TCRdb retains in-frame clones only, with some absent. The sample holds fewer than 350,000 clones, around nine tenths seen once. The sample comprised PBMCs or T cells enriched from blood (not recorded which). This receptor was taken from a woman in her twenties or thirties who had been exposed to COVID-19.

The CDR3 nucleotides are TGCGCCAGCAGCCTAAGCACAGATACGCAGTATTTT. This translates into CASSLSTDTQYF. This chain joins TRBV5-1 and TRBJ2-3, with D uncertain. V dropped 4 bases and J dropped 0 bases, with 3 bases sitting between them. Germline-derived CDR1 and CDR2 are SGHRS and YFSETQ. This CDR3 region has 12 residues.